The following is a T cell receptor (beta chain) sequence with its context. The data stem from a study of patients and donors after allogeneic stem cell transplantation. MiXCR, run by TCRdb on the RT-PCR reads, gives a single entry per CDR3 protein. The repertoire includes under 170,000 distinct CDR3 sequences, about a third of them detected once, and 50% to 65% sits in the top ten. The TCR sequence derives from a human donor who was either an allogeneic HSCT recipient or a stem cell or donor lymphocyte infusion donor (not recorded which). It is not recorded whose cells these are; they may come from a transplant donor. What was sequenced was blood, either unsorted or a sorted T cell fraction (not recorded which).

The CDR3 DNA reads TGTGCCATCAGTGGGTGGGACAGAAGGGATGGCTACACCTTC. Translating gives CAISGWDRRDGYTF. This chain joins TRBV10-3 and TRBJ1-2, with 7 bases identical to TRBD1. This CDR3 region has 14 residues. The V gene end was trimmed by 4 bases and the J gene end by 6 bases; junction bases not matched to a gene: 8. CDR1 ENHRY and CDR2 SYGVKD come from the germline V gene.